What follows are 25 T cell receptor beta chains derived from one specimen sequenced in a study of blood T cell repertoires in COVID-19. The repertoire was sequenced with immunoSEQ multiplex PCR; TCRdb's copy has only in-frame clones and lacks some. The sample has a few hundred thousand clones; 91% are singletons. Sequenced: PBMCs or T cells enriched from blood (not recorded which). These receptors all come from a human donor in a cohort exposed to, infected with or recovered from COVID-19 (not recorded which). The donor label of this sample is uncertain.

This sequence joins TRBV7-9 and TRBJ1-1; D is possibly TRBD1 (6 bases). Germline V gene data show CDR1 as SEHNR and CDR2 as FQNEAQ (reference sequence). The germline V and J ends were trimmed by 5 bases and 9 bases, with 13 bases remaining between them. The CDR3 loop spans 12 amino acids. CDR3 region: CASSTGQSKAFF. The CDR3 DNA sequence: TGTGCCAGCAGCACTGGACAGAGTAAAGCTTTCTTT.

The chain carries TRBV27 and TRBJ1-4; 8 positions agree with TRBD1. This CDR3 spans 15 amino acids. The germline CDR1 and CDR2 sequences are MNHEY and SMNVEV (reference sequence). Germline trimming cut 6 bases from V and 5 bases from J; bases unmatched to any gene: 8. CDR3 in DNA: TGTGCCAGCAGCTCTAACAGGGGGGGAAATGAAAAACTGTTTTTT. It translates to CASSSNRGGNEKLFF.

The V call is TRBV7-2, the J call TRBJ2-3; 10 bases match TRBD2. This CDR3 is built from 17 residues. The V segment lost 0 bases and the J segment 4 bases; nucleotides outside the gene matches: 7. The V gene's germline CDR1 is SGHTA and CDR2 FQGNSA. CDR3 residues: CASSLAAAGGRADTQYF. The CDR3 DNA reads as TGTGCCAGCAGCTTAGCGGCAGCGGGGGGGCGCGCAGATACGCAGTATTTT.

This chain joins TRBV10-3 and TRBJ2-7; weak D call: TRBD2 (5 bases). This CDR3 comprises 11 residues. With 8 bases removed from V and 5 bases from J, the gap between germline ends came to 10 bases. The germline V gene has CDR1 ENHRY and CDR2 SYGVKD. Written as DNA, the CDR3 is TGTGCCATCGGAGGCAGAGACGAGCAGTACTTC. Residues: CAIGGRDEQYF.

The chain recombines TRBV10-3 with TRBJ2-3; 10 bases agree with TRBD2. Germline V gene data show CDR1 as ENHRY and CDR2 as SYGVKD. The trim removed 7 bases at V and 1 base at J, leaving 5 bases unmatched. The CDR3 loop spans 15 amino acids. CDR3 nucleotide sequence: TGTGCCATCAAGCAAGCGGGGGGGGGCACAGATACGCAGTATTTT. It is translated as CAIKQAGGGTDTQYF.

V gene TRBV4-1 combines with J gene TRBJ1-4; D remains unclear. CDR3 length: 13 residues. The germline V gene encodes CDR1 MGHRA and CDR2 YSYEKL. The V end was cut by 6 bases, the J end by 8 bases, with 13 bases between. The CDR3 here is CASRNPFEEKLFF. The CDR3 DNA follows: TGCGCCAGCAGGAATCCTTTTGAGGAAAAACTGTTTTTT.

The gene calls are TRBV4-1 and TRBJ1-5; 9 nucleotides agree with TRBD1. V was clipped by 5 bases and J by 5 bases; unmatched bases: 10. Germline V gene data show CDR1 as MGHRA and CDR2 as YSYEKL. CDR3 size: 16 residues. CDR3 loop: CASSAGFGQGHQPQHF. As DNA, the CDR3 is TGCGCCAGCAGCGCCGGTTTCGGACAGGGGCATCAGCCCCAGCATTTT.

The CDR3 nucleotides are TGCGCCAGCAGCTCCCGGGACAGTCAAGAGACCCAGTACTTC. Translation: CASSSRDSQETQYF. V usage is TRBV5-1 and J usage is TRBJ2-5, with 7 bases that match TRBD1. Germline V gene sequence: CDR1 SGHRS, CDR2 YFSETQ. This CDR3 region has 14 residues. Trimming cost V 3 bases and J 2 bases; bases outside gene matches: 4.

J is TRBJ1-2 and V is TRBV6-5; D unclear. The CDR3 consists of 13 residues. The V and J ends lost 0 bases and 7 bases respectively, with 9 bases between them. From germline, CDR1 is MNHEY and CDR2 SVGAGI. CDR3 in amino acids: CASSYSPRGGYTF. The CDR3 DNA sequence: TGTGCCAGCAGTTACTCGCCTAGAGGTGGCTACACCTTC.

The chain uses TRBV28 and TRBJ1-4; the match to TRBD1 covers 9 bases. The CDR3 covers 13 residues. CDR1 and CDR2 from the germline V gene are MDHEN and SYDVKM. Germline trimming cut 10 bases from V and 8 bases from J; bases unmatched to any gene: 8. CDR3 nucleotides: TGTGCCACCGCCACAGGGGGCGAAGAAAAACTGTTTTTT. It translates to CATATGGEEKLFF.

The rearrangement uses TRBV4-1 and TRBJ2-2; D uncertain. The V gene lost 7 bases and the J gene lost 6 bases, with 6 bases spanning the gap. CDR3 length equals 11 residues. Germline CDR1 MGHRA, CDR2 YSYEKL. DNA of the CDR3: TGCGCCAGCACCTTATCCGGGGAGCTGTTTTTT. Protein: CASTLSGELFF.

The chain combines TRBV23-1 with TRBJ1-2, with a tentative D call TRBD1 (6 bases). TRBV23-1 is identified as an open reading frame with a role that is uncertain. The CDR3 is made up of 14 amino acids. Trimming shortened V by 0 bases and J by 7 bases, and 12 bases separated the two germline ends. DNA for the CDR3: TGCGCCAGCAGTCAATCGGCAGGGGCCCGTGGCTACACCTTC. This gives the protein CASSQSAGARGYTF.

The chain employs TRBV9 and TRBJ1-6; 7 nucleotides line up with TRBD1. Trimming cost V 4 bases and J 5 bases; bases outside gene matches: 9. CDR3 length equals 16 residues. Looked up from germline, CDR1 is SGDLS and CDR2 is YYNGEE. CDR3 nucleotides: TGTGCCAGCAGCTCTCAGGGGGGCGCGAATAATTCACCCCTCCACTTT. It yields the protein CASSSQGGANNSPLHF. The full variable domain, with the rest looked up from reference TRBV9 and TRBJ1-6, is DSGVTQTPKHLITATGQRVTLRCSPRSGDLSVYWYQQSLDQGLQFLIQYYNGEERAKGNILERFSAQQFPDLHSELNLSSLELGDSALYFCASSSQGGANNSPLHFGNGTRLTVT.

This chain links TRBV14 with TRBJ1-6, with a possible D match to TRBD1 (5 bases). The CDR3 runs to 15 residues. Germline V CDR1 and CDR2: SGHDN, FVKESK. Trimming took 6 bases from V and 5 from J, leaving 14 bases between them. The CDR3, as DNA: TGTGCCAGCAGTCGGGCAGGGAGGGATAATTCACCCCTCCACTTT. Translating gives CASSRAGRDNSPLHF.

Of note for this clone: One end of the junction varies from germline; a read error may be responsible. The CDR3 loop reads CASSRTGNAEAFF. The DNA of the CDR3 is TGTGCCAGCAGCCGGACAGGGAACGCTGAAGCTTTCTTT. This sequence joins TRBV12-3 or TRBV12-4 and TRBJ1-1, with 8 bases fitting TRBD1. This CDR3 comprises 13 residues.

This chain connects TRBV19 to TRBJ1-5, with 8 bases identical to TRBD1. V lost 3 bases and J lost 7; bases outside the gene matches: 2. The length of the CDR3 is 13 residues. Germline CDR1 LNHDA, CDR2 SQIVND (reference sequence). The CDR3 sequence is CASSMTGEQPQHF. The CDR3 coding sequence is TGTGCCAGTAGTATGACAGGGGAGCAGCCCCAGCATTTT.

The chain links TRBV7-6 to TRBJ1-3; 7 nucleotides align to TRBD1. CDR1 SGHVS and CDR2 FNYEAQ come from the germline V gene. The CDR3 has 16 amino acids. J lost 4 bases, V lost 1 base, and 7 bases had no gene match. The CDR3 sequence: CASSLVSGQPGNTIYF. The CDR3 coding sequence is TGTGCCAGCAGCTTAGTATCGGGACAGCCGGGAAACACCATATATTTT.

The chain uses TRBV4-1 and TRBJ2-7, with D hard to call. The CDR3 runs 14 residues. Germline values: CDR1 MGHRA, CDR2 YSYEKL. Trimming took off 3 bases at V and 6 bases at J, with 15 bases between the two ends. The DNA for the CDR3 is TGCGCCAGCAGCCACTATCTCGCGGCCGTCGAGCAGTACTTC. Translated: CASSHYLAAVEQYF.

The chain couples TRBV10-1 to TRBJ2-3, with D maybe TRBD1 (5 bases). Germline values: CDR1 WNHNN, CDR2 SYGVQD (reference sequence). Trimming removed 2 bases from V and 9 bases from J, with 15 bases in between. This CDR3 has 14 residues. Here the CDR3 DNA reads TGCGCCAGCAGTGAGGAGTTCAGGGCCTCCACGCAGTATTTT. Translation gives CASSEEFRASTQYF.

The V gene is TRBV2, the J gene TRBJ1-2; no definite D call. Germline V gene sequence: CDR1 SNHLY, CDR2 FYNNEI. Trimming removed 1 base at V and 4 bases at J, with 19 bases between. The CDR3 contains 17 residues. CDR3 amino acids: CASSEDAGTQPLYGYTF. The CDR3, as DNA: TGTGCCAGCAGTGAAGATGCGGGAACCCAACCCCTCTATGGCTACACCTTC.

The CDR3 spells CASSPRWGSDTQYF. CDR3 DNA sequence: TGTGCCAGCAGCCCTAGGTGGGGCTCGGATACGCAGTATTTT. V and J are TRBV6-2 or TRBV6-3 and TRBJ2-3; the D gene is possibly TRBD1 (5 bases). CDR3 length equals 14 residues. The germline V gene has CDR1 MNHEY and CDR2 SVGEGT. The V and J ends lost 6 bases and 6 bases respectively, with 16 bases between them.

The chain recombines TRBV6-2 or TRBV6-3 with TRBJ2-7; a weak D match, TRBD2 (5 bases). The CDR3 has 14 amino acids. V lost 4 bases, J lost 0 bases, and 10 bases lay in between. Germline V CDR1 and CDR2: MNHEY, SVGEGT. The CDR3 protein is CASSSPGTSYEQYF. CDR3 bases: TGTGCCAGCAGTTCCCCGGGAACCTCCTACGAGCAGTACTTC.

The chain employs TRBV21-1 and TRBJ2-7; TRBD1, the table's D call, lacks a check against the DNA. TRBV21-1 is shown as a pseudogene. This CDR3 has 16 amino acids. The CDR3 nucleotides are TGTGCCAGCAGCACCACGGACAGGGATGGGTGCTACGAGCAGTACTTC. Amino acid sequence: CASSTTDRDGCYEQYF.

The CDR3 region has the DNA TGTGCCAGCACCCTCGAGGGCGGGCTTGAAAAACTGTTTTTT. Translating it yields CASTLEGGLEKLFF. The genes are TRBV5-8 and TRBJ1-4; D not resolved. The CDR3 extends over 14 amino acids. The V end was cut by 6 bases, the J end by 7 bases, with 16 bases between. Germline V gene lookup returns CDR1 SGHTS and CDR2 YDEGEE.

This clone was recorded a few times. The chain uses TRBV6-2 or TRBV6-3 and TRBJ2-1; TRBD2 agrees at 9 bases. Germline loops: CDR1 MNHEY, CDR2 SVGEGT. The CDR3 has 16 residues. The ends lost 3 bases at V and 7 bases at J; junction bases unmatched: 10. Here the CDR3 DNA reads TGTGCCAGCAGTTATCAACGAGGGCGGGGGGGAAATGAGCAGTTCTTC. Its translation is CASSYQRGRGGNEQFF.